This TCR beta chain derives from a study of CXCR3-negative and CXCR3-positive naive CD8 T cells. The CDR3 runs 15 residues. To note about this clonotype: Its antigen remains unidentified.

Study-level findings and limits: Against CXCR3-negative naive cells, CXCR3-positive naive cells showed more hydrophobic TRB CDR3s. TRBV-TRBJ usage was alike in naive CXCR3-negative and CXCR3-positive cells but differed in memory cells.

The study made its TRB cDNA libraries by 5' RACE, adding UMI labels. TCRdb re-called the 5' RACE reads and gives one entry per CDR3 protein, without DNA. This listing includes approximately 100,000 distinct CDR3 sequences. This clonotype originated in a human donor in good health. Some clones in this sample may be carry-over from other donors' samples. This chain uses TRBV12-3 or TRBV12-4 with TRBJ2-7. Sample: naive CXCR3+ CD8+ T cells from blood. Subset: CD45RO-CCR7+CD27+CD95- naive CD8+ T cells expressing CXCR3 (TNR3+). Here the CDR3 reads CASSSSGKTSYEQYF.